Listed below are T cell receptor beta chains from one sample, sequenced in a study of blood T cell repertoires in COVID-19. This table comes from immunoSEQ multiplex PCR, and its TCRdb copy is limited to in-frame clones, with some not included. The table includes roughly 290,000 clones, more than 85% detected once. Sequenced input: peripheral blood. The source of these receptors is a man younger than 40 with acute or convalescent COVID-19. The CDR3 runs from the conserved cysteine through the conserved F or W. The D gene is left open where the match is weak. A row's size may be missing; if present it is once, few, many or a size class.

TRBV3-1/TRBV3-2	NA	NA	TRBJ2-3	TGTGCCAGCAGCCAAGTTGGCCAGGGCGGCGATACGCAGTATTTT	CASSQVGQGGDTQYF
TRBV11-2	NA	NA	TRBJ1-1	TGTGCCAGCAGCTTAGTGGCGGGCAGAAACACTGAAGCTTTCTTT	CASSLVAGRNTEAFF
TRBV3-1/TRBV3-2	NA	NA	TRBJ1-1	TGTGCCAGCAGCCTCTACAGAGCGAACACTGAAGCTTTCTTT	CASSLYRANTEAFF
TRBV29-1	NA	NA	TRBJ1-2	TGCAGCGTAGAAAACAGGGTTGATAACTATGGCTACACCTTC	CSVENRVDNYGYTF
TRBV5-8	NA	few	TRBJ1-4	TGTGCCAGCAGCGGAGGGGTTACAGGCGAAAAACTGTTTTTT	CASSGGVTGEKLFF
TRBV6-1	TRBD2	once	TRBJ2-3	TGTGCCAGCAGTGAATTTAGACCTGGTGGGGGCGGGAGGCCCACAGATACGCAGTATTTT	CASSEFRPGGGGRPTDTQYF
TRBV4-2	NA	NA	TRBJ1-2	TGTGCCAGCAGCCAAGAGAGAGACAGGCACTATGGCTACACCTTC	CASSQERDRHYGYTF
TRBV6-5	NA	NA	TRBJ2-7	TGTGCCAGCAGCCGGGACTCCATTGGCGAGCAGTACTTC	CASSRDSIGEQYF
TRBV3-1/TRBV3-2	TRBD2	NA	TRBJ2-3	TGTGCCAGCAGCTCTAAAGGGACTAGTAGGACAGATACGCAGTATTTT	CASSSKGTSRTDTQYF
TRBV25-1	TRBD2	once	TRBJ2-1	TGTGCCAGCAGTGACCCTAGCGGGGGGGCCCACAATGAGCAGTTCTTC	CASSDPSGGAHNEQFF
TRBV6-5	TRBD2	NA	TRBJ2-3	TGTGCCAGCAGGAATGGACTAGCGAGTACAGATACGCAGTATTTT	CASRNGLASTDTQYF